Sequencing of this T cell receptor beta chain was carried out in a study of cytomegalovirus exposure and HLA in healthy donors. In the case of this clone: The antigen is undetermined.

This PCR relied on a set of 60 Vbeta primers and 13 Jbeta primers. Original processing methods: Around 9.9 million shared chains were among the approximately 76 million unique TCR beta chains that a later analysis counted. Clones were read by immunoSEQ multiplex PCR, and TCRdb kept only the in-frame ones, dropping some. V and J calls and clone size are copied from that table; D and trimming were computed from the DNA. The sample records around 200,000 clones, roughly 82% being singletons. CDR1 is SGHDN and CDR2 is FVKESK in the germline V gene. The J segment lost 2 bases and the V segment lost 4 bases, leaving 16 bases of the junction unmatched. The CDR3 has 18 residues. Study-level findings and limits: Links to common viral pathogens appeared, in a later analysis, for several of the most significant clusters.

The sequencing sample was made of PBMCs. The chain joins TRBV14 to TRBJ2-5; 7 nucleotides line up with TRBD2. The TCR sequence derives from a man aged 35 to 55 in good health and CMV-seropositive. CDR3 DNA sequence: TGTGCCAGCAGCCCCCTAAAAAGGTCAGCGGGACTACAAGAGACCCAGTACTTC. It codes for CASSPLKRSAGLQETQYF.